The 24 T cell receptor beta chains given below trace back to one sample, sequenced in a study of blood T cell repertoires in COVID-19. The protocol was immunoSEQ multiplex PCR, while the TCRdb copy is restricted to in-frame clones and leaves out a portion. The sample includes fewer than 60,000 clones, about 80% of them seen just once. Sequenced material: peripheral blood. Every receptor here comes from a man between 65 and 79 years old with acute or convalescent COVID-19.

CDR3: CASSYRTSGGYEQYF. The DNA of the CDR3 is TGTGCCAGCAGTTACCGGACTAGCGGGGGCTACGAGCAGTACTTC. The genes are TRBV6-2 or TRBV6-3 and TRBJ2-7; 13 bases align to TRBD2. In germline, CDR1 is MNHEY, CDR2 SVGEGT. V shed 2 bases and J 3 bases; nucleotides not matched to a gene: 1. This CDR3 has 15 amino acids.

The chain combines TRBV5-1 with TRBJ2-7; possibly TRBD1 for D (5 bases). V shed 5 bases and J shed 3 bases, with 18 bases lying between them. Germline V gene lookup returns CDR1 SGHRS and CDR2 YFSETQ. CDR3 length: 15 amino acids. The CDR3 region is CASSSTVRNLYEQYF. The DNA for the CDR3 is TGCGCCAGCAGTTCGACAGTCCGGAACCTCTACGAGCAGTACTTC.

This chain connects TRBV12-1 to TRBJ2-1; the DNA was not used to check the table's D call, TRBD2. TRBV12-1 is annotated as a pseudogene. This CDR3 has 15 residues. CDR3 amino acids: CASSSPREGGDEQFF. CDR3 nucleotide sequence: TGTGCCAGCAGCTCCCCCCGGGAGGGCGGGGATGAGCAGTTCTTC.

V usage is TRBV30 and J usage is TRBJ1-4, with a tentative D call TRBD1 (5 bases). Looked up from germline, CDR1 is GTSNPN and CDR2 is SVGIG (reference sequence). This CDR3 spans 12 amino acids. V dropped 3 bases and J dropped 9 bases, with 11 bases sitting between them. The chain's CDR3 is CAWRSAGQKLFF. The CDR3 DNA follows: TGTGCCTGGAGGAGTGCAGGGCAAAAACTGTTTTTT. Complete variable domain (other parts from reference TRBV30 and TRBJ1-4): SQTIHQWPATLVQPVGSPLSLECTVEGTSNPNLYWYRQAAGRGLQLLFYSVGIGQISSEVPQNLSASRPQDRQFILSSKKLLLSDSGFYLCAWRSAGQKLFFGSGTQLSVL.

This sequence joins TRBV6-6 and TRBJ2-6, with D possibly being TRBD2 (6 bases). CDR3 length: 15 amino acids. The V end was cut by 4 bases, the J end by 3 bases, with 10 bases between. CDR1 is MNHNY, CDR2 SVGAGI, per germline (reference sequence). The CDR3 DNA reads as TGTGCCAGCAGTTTACGGGAGCTTGGGGCCAACGTCCTGACTTTC. It specifies CASSLRELGANVLTF.

This clone has at least ten counts. V and J are TRBV20-1 and TRBJ2-1; 9 bases fit TRBD2. The CDR3 has 14 residues. Germline V lookup: CDR1 DFQATT, CDR2 SNEGSKA (reference sequence). Trimming took 3 bases from V and 8 from J; bases not matched to a gene: 8. The CDR3 nucleotides read TGCAGTGCTAGTAGGCGGGAGGGCCTCGATGAGCAGTTCTTC. This gives the protein CSASRREGLDEQFF.

This clone occurred once. The rearrangement uses TRBV20-1 and TRBJ2-5; 9 bases align to TRBD1. The V gene end was trimmed by 3 bases and the J gene end by 1 base; junction bases not matched to a gene: 3. Germline CDR1 DFQATT, CDR2 SNEGSKA (reference sequence). CDR3 length: 14 amino acids. CDR3 nucleotides: TGCAGTGCTAGTAGGGGACAGGGCCAAGAGACCCAGTACTTC. It yields the protein CSASRGQGQETQYF.

The chain couples TRBV6-6 to TRBJ2-2, with unresolved D. Trimming took off 5 bases at V and 3 bases at J, with 7 bases between the two ends. Germline values: CDR1 MNHNY, CDR2 SVGAGI (reference sequence). CDR3 size: 13 residues. The CDR3 reads CASSEVYTGELFF. The CDR3 DNA reads as TGTGCCAGCAGTGAGGTATACACCGGGGAGCTGTTTTTT.

The chain couples TRBV3-1 (or the pseudogene TRBV3-2) to TRBJ1-2; no definite D call. V was cut by 0 bases and J by 6 bases, with 17 bases left in between. This CDR3 has 16 residues. Germline V gene data show CDR1 as LGHDT and CDR2 as YNNKEL (reference sequence). CDR3 sequence (DNA): TGTGCCAGCAGCCAAGATACCGGGATCGCTCTCCATGGCTACACCTTC. Translated, it gives CASSQDTGIALHGYTF.

The count of this clone is one. The gene calls are TRBV19 and TRBJ1-4, with 9 positions matching TRBD1. The germline gives CDR1 LNHDA, CDR2 SQIVND (reference sequence). Trimming removed 5 bases from V and 4 bases from J; junction bases left unmatched: 8. The CDR3 runs to 16 residues. CDR3 coding DNA: TGTGCCAGTAGTCGGCCTCCGGGACAGGGTAATGAAAAACTGTTTTTT. Its translation is CASSRPPGQGNEKLFF.

This rearrangement joins TRBV5-1 to TRBJ2-6; D gene ambiguous. Trimming removed 4 bases from V and 1 base from J, with 9 bases in between. Germline CDR1 is SGHRS and CDR2 is YFSETQ. This CDR3 region has 15 residues. This CDR3 is CASSTTESGANVLTF. The CDR3 DNA sequence: TGCGCCAGCAGCACAACAGAGTCTGGGGCCAACGTCCTGACTTTC.

The chain uses TRBV18 and TRBJ2-3; D perhaps matches TRBD2 (6 bases). This CDR3 comprises 15 residues. CDR1 is KGHSH, CDR2 LQKENI, per germline. V lost 5 bases to trimming and J lost 1 base, with 13 bases between them. CDR3 in DNA: TGTGCCAGCTCATTGGAGGGGTCCGGCACAGATACGCAGTATTTT. Its protein is CASSLEGSGTDTQYF.

The genes are TRBV27 and TRBJ1-1; the D gene is possibly TRBD1 (5 bases). CDR1 is MNHEY and CDR2 is SMNVEV in the germline V gene (reference sequence). The germline V and J ends were trimmed by 3 bases and 3 bases, with 8 bases remaining between them. The CDR3 extends over 13 amino acids. This CDR3 is CASSFGGDTEAFF. The CDR3 nucleotides read TGTGCCAGCAGTTTCGGAGGGGACACTGAAGCTTTCTTT.

The chain carries TRBV6-5 and TRBJ2-2; TRBD2 might be the D (6 bases). Trimming shortened V by 7 bases and J by 6 bases, and 15 bases separated the two germline ends. This CDR3 has 14 amino acids. Germline V lookup: CDR1 MNHEY, CDR2 SVGAGI. For the CDR3, the DNA is TGTGCCAGCAAGAAGGGAGGTTCGGCCGGGGAGCTGTTTTTT. It codes for CASKKGGSAGELFF.

The chain uses TRBV2 and TRBJ2-2; TRBD1 is a possible D gene (6 bases). This CDR3 region has 15 residues. Trimming removed 3 bases from V and 4 bases from J, with 12 bases in between. CDR1 SNHLY and CDR2 FYNNEI come from the germline V gene. Here the CDR3 reads CASSENRAGTGELFF. For the CDR3, the DNA is TGTGCCAGCAGTGAGAACAGGGCGGGCACCGGGGAGCTGTTTTTT. The complete variable domain, with remaining parts taken from reference TRBV2 and TRBJ2-2, reads EPEVTQTPSHQVTQMGQEVILRCVPISNHLYFYWYRQILGQKVEFLVSFYNNEISEKSEIFDDQFSVERPDGSNFTLKIRSTKLEDSAMYFCASSENRAGTGELFFGEGSRLTVL.

This chain connects TRBV5-1 to TRBJ1-6; possibly TRBD1 for D (6 bases). V lost 6 bases and J lost 3, with 10 bases in between. Per germline, CDR1 SGHRS and CDR2 YFSETQ. The CDR3 is 14 amino acids. The CDR3 loop is CASKVDSYNSPLHF. CDR3 coding DNA: TGCGCCAGCAAGGTGGACAGCTATAATTCACCCCTCCACTTT.

The rearrangement joins TRBV28 to TRBJ1-6; D perhaps matches TRBD1 (5 bases). From germline, CDR1 is MDHEN and CDR2 SYDVKM. The CDR3 is 15 amino acids. V was cut by 3 bases and J by 5 bases, with 11 bases left in between. The CDR3 DNA sequence: TGTGCCAGCAGTTTTGACGACAGAGATAATTCACCCCTCCACTTT. It is translated as CASSFDDRDNSPLHF.

This chain connects TRBV5-8 to TRBJ2-7, with D perhaps TRBD1 (6 bases). V dropped 5 bases and J dropped 3 bases, with 18 bases sitting between them. CDR1 and CDR2 from the germline V gene are SGHTS and YDEGEE. This CDR3 is built from 15 residues. The CDR3 reads CASSRDGQIYYEQYF. CDR3 DNA sequence: TGTGCCAGCAGTCGGGACGGACAGATATACTACGAGCAGTACTTC.

This clone came up once. The CDR3 loop is CAISGTGNSNYGYTF. DNA for the CDR3: TGTGCCATCAGTGGGACAGGGAATTCGAACTATGGCTACACCTTC. This chain connects TRBV10-3 to TRBJ1-2; TRBD1 aligns across 8 bases. CDR1 ENHRY and CDR2 SYGVKD come from the germline V gene. V lost 4 bases and J lost 2; bases outside the gene matches: 6. The CDR3 sequence is 15 residues long.

In this sample, this clone turned up a few times. The chain carries TRBV25-1 and TRBJ1-2; 9 bases match TRBD1. Losses at the gene ends were 6 bases for V and 9 bases for J; bases not matched to a gene: 8. Germline V CDR1 and CDR2: MGHDK, SYGVNS. This CDR3 spans 13 amino acids. CDR3 amino acids: CASREQGARSYTF. CDR3 sequence (DNA): TGTGCCAGCAGAGAACAGGGGGCAAGGAGCTACACCTTC.

The chain recombines TRBV15 with TRBJ2-7; D is uncertain. CDR1 is LNHNV, CDR2 YYDKDF, per germline (reference sequence). The CDR3 length is 13 residues. V lost 2 bases and J lost 4, with 9 bases in between. This CDR3 is CATSRLTSYEQYF. The CDR3 region has the DNA TGTGCCACCAGCAGACTTACTTCGTACGAGCAGTACTTC.

The V gene is TRBV7-2, the J gene TRBJ2-7; D gene uncertain. CDR1 and CDR2 (germline): SGHTA, FQGNSA. The CDR3 runs 14 residues. V was clipped by 3 bases and J by 0 bases, with 9 bases between them. The CDR3 region is CASSLAQSSYEQYF. In nucleotides, the CDR3 is TGTGCCAGCAGCTTGGCCCAAAGCTCCTACGAGCAGTACTTC.

The chain recombines TRBV11-2 with TRBJ1-1; D ambiguous. CDR1 and CDR2 from the germline V gene are SGHAT and FQNNGV. Trimming left V 5 bases short and J 0 bases short, with 10 bases between. The CDR3 has 14 amino acids. CDR3 loop: CASSPTTLNTEAFF. The CDR3 nucleotides are TGTGCCAGCAGCCCGACAACCTTGAACACTGAAGCTTTCTTT.

The chain has TRBV29-1 and TRBJ2-4; TRBD1 matches at 9 bases. Germline CDR1 reads SQVTM; CDR2 reads ANQGSEA. CDR3 length: 12 residues. V was pared by 6 bases and J by 7 bases, with 4 bases of the junction left unmatched. The CDR3: CSVGTGLNIQYF. For the CDR3, the DNA is TGCAGCGTGGGGACAGGGTTGAACATTCAGTACTTC.